This entry describes one T cell receptor beta chain. The sample comes from a study of blood T cell repertoires in COVID-19. The wider study: Acute and convalescent COVID-19 specimens originated in the United States, Italy and Spain. Nucleic acid was either cDNA or gDNA, and it came from T cells, B-cell-depleted T cells, or PBMCs.

The J segment lost 4 bases and the V segment lost 5 bases, leaving 8 bases of the junction unmatched. CDR1 SGHTA and CDR2 FQGTGA come from the germline V gene. The CDR3 sequence is 15 residues long. Participants spanned ages 18 to 89 years and resided in 20 to 30 US areas. Recovery among Cohort 3 donors was established by two negative PCRs, clearance, or symptom resolution. The assay was immunoSEQ multiplex PCR, and TCRdb's table has in-frame clones only and misses some. The sample has roughly 250,000 clones; 85% to 95% are singletons. The specimen was PBMCs or T cells enriched from blood (not recorded which). The clonotype was recovered from a woman between 18 and 30 years old who had recovered from COVID-19. The chain is built from TRBV7-3 and TRBJ2-7, with 10 bases fitting TRBD2. CDR3 region: CASSPGAGGLYEQYF. The CDR3 nucleotides read TGTGCCAGCAGCCCCGGAGCGGGAGGGCTTTACGAGCAGTACTTC.